The table lists the clone carrying this T cell receptor (beta chain) with many counts. Its antigen is not identified. Trimming took 1 base from V and 9 from J; bases not matched to a gene: 3. CDR1 is LGHDT and CDR2 is YNNKEL in the germline V gene (reference sequence). The CDR3 totals 14 residues. At least 5 micrograms of total RNA were extracted per sample. The sample belongs to a study of blood T cells in healthy people across ages. A second PCR of roughly 7 to 11 cycles used a sample-barcoded 5' primer and a J-beta primer mix. Every cDNA was tagged by a template-switch adaptor with 12 random nucleotides. TCRdb redid the calling of the 5' RACE reads with MiXCR, one entry per CDR3 protein. The sample contains about 620,000 distinct CDR3 sequences, over 20% of which appear only once. Study observations and caveats: The study found more naive CD4+ cells and higher diversity in long-lived than aged donors.

The specimen sequenced was blood. The sequence came from a man aged 65-85 years in good health. This sequence joins TRBV3-1 and TRBJ1-6; 7 bases fit TRBD1. As DNA, the CDR3 is TGTGCCAGCAGCCAAGTAGGGGGCCGTTCACCCCTCCACTTT. This gives the protein CASSQVGGRSPLHF.